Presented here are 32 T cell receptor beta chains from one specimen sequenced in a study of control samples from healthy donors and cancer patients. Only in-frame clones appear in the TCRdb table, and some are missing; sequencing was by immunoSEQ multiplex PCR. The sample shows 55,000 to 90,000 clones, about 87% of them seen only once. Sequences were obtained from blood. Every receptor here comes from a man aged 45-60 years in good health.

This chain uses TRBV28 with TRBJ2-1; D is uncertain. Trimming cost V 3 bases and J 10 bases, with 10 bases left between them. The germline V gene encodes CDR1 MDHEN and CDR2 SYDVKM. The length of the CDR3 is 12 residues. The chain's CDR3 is CASSFGGFEQFF. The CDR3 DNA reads TGTGCCAGCAGTTTCGGTGGGTTCGAGCAGTTCTTC. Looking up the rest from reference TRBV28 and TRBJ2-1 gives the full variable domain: DVKVTQSSRYLVKRTGEKVFLECVQDMDHENMFWYRQDPGLGLRLIYFSYDVKMKEKGDIPEGYSVSREKKERFSLILESASTNQTSMYLCASSFGGFEQFFGPGTRLTVL.

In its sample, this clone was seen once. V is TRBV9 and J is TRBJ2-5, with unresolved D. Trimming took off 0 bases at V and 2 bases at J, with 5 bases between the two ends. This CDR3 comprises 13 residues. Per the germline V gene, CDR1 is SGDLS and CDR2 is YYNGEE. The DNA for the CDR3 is TGTGCCAGCAGCGTAGACTTACAAGAGACCCAGTACTTC. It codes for CASSVDLQETQYF. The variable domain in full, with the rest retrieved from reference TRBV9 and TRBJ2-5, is DSGVTQTPKHLITATGQRVTLRCSPRSGDLSVYWYQQSLDQGLQFLIQYYNGEERAKGNILERFSAQQFPDLHSELNLSSLELGDSALYFCASSVDLQETQYFGPGTRLLVL.

CDR3 sequence reads: CASRGTGAVAGELFF. CDR3 nucleotide sequence: TGTGCCAGCAGGGGGACAGGGGCGGTGGCCGGGGAGCTGTTTTTT. V and J are TRBV27 and TRBJ2-2, with 10 bases aligning to TRBD1. Trimming at V came to 6 bases and at J to 6 bases, leaving 7 bases not matched to a gene. CDR1 MNHEY and CDR2 SMNVEV come from the germline V gene (reference sequence). CDR3 size: 15 residues.

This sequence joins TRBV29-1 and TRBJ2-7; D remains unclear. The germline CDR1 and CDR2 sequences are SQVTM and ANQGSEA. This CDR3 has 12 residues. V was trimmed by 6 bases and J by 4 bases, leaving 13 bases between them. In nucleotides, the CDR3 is TGCAGCGTGGGAAAGACCAATTACGAGCAGTACTTC. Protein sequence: CSVGKTNYEQYF.

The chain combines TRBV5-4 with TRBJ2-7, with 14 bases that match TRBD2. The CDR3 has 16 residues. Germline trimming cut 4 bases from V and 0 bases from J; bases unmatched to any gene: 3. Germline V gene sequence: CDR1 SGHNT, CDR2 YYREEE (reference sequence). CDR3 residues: CASSVGLAGDSYEQYF. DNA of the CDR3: TGTGCCAGCAGCGTGGGACTAGCGGGGGACTCCTACGAGCAGTACTTC.

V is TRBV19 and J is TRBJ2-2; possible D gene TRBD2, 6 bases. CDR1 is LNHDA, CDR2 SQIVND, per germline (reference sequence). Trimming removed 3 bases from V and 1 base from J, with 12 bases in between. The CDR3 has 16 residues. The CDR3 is CASSIILRGNTGELFF. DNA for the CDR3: TGTGCCAGTAGTATCATCTTGCGGGGGAACACCGGGGAGCTGTTTTTT.

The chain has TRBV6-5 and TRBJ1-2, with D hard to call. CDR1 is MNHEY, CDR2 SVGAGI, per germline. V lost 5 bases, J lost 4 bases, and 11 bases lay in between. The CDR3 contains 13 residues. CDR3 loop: CASSPDRVYGYTF. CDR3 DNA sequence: TGTGCCAGCAGTCCGGACCGAGTCTATGGCTACACCTTC.

The DNA for the CDR3 is TGTGCCTGGCGGCAAGACACAGATACGCAGTATTTT. Its protein product is CAWRQDTDTQYF. The chain couples TRBV30 to TRBJ2-3; D unresolved. The CDR3 contains 12 residues. Trimming shortened V by 5 bases and J by 2 bases, and 8 bases separated the two germline ends. CDR1 is GTSNPN and CDR2 is SVGIG in the germline V gene (reference sequence).

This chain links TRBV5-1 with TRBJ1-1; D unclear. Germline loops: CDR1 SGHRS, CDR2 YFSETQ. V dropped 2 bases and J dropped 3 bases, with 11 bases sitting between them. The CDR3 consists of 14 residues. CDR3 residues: CASSLIRVDTEAFF. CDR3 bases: TGCGCCAGCAGCTTAATAAGGGTAGACACTGAAGCTTTCTTT. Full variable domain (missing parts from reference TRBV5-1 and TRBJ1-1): KAGVTQTPRYLIKTRGQQVTLSCSPISGHRSVSWYQQTPGQGLQFLFEYFSETQRNKGNFPGRFSGRQFSNSRSEMNVSTLELGDSALYLCASSLIRVDTEAFFGQGTRLTVV.

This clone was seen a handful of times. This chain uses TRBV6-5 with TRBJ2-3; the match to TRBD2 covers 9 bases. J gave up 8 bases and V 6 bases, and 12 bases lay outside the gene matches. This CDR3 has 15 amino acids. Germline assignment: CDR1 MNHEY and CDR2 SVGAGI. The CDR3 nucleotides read TGTGCCAGCAGACCGAAGCGGGAGGCCCCCGGTACGCAGTATTTT. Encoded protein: CASRPKREAPGTQYF.

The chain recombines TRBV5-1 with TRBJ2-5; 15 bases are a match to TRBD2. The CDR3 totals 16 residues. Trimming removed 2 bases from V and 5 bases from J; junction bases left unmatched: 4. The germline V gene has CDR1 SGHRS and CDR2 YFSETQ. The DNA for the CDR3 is TGCGCCAGCAGCTTCGGACTAGCGGGGGGGCCCGAGACCCAGTACTTC. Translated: CASSFGLAGGPETQYF.

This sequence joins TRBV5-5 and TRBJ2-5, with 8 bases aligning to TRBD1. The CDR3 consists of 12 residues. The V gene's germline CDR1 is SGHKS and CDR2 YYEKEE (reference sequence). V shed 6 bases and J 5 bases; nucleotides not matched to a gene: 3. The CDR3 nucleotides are TGTGCCAGCATCAGGGACAGGGAGACCCAGTACTTC. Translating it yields CASIRDRETQYF.

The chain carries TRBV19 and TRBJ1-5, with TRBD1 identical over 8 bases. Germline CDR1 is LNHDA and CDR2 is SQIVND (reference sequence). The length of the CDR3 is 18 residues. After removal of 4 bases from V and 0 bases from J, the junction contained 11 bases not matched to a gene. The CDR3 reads CASSTPDRVKYSNQPQHF. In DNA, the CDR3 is TGTGCCAGTAGTACCCCGGACAGGGTTAAATATAGCAATCAGCCCCAGCATTTT.

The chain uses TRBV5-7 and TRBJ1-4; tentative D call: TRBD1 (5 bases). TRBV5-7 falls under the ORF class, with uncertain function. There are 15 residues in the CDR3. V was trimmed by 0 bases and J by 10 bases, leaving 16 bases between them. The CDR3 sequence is CASSLADRQGGKLFF. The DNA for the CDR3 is TGTGCCAGCAGCTTGGCCGATAGGCAGGGTGGAAAACTGTTTTTT.

CDR3 sequence reads: CASSPRLAGAYEQYF. CDR3 bases: TGTGCCAGCAGTCCCAGACTAGCGGGGGCCTACGAGCAGTACTTC. The chain couples TRBV25-1 to TRBJ2-7; TRBD2 matches at 12 bases. V shed 5 bases and J 2 bases; nucleotides not matched to a gene: 4. CDR3 length: 15 amino acids. Germline CDR1 reads MGHDK; CDR2 reads SYGVNS.

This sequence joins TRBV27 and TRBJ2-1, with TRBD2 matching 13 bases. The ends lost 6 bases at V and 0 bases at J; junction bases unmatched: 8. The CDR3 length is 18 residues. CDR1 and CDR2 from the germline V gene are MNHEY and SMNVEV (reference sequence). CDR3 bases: TGTGCCAGCAGCCTGGGACTAGCGGGAACCTTCTCCTACAATGAGCAGTTCTTC. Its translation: CASSLGLAGTFSYNEQFF.

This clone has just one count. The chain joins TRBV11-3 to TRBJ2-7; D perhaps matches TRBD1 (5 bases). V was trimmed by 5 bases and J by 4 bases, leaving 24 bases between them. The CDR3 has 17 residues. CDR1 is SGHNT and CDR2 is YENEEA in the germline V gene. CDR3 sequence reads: CASSAPPSGRVAYEQYF. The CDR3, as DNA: TGTGCCAGCAGCGCCCCCCCCTCTGGCAGGGTGGCTTACGAGCAGTACTTC.

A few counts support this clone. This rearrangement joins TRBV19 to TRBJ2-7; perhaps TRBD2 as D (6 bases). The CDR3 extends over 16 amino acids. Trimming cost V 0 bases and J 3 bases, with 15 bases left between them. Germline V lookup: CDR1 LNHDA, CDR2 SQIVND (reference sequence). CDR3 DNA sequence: TGTGCCAGTAGTATAGATGGGGAGGTCGAGAACTACGAGCAGTACTTC. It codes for CASSIDGEVENYEQYF.

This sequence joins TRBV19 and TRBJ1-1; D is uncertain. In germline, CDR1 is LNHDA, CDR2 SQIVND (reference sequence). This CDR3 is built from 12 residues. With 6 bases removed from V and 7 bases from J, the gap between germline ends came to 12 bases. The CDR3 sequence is CASSLTEVEAFF. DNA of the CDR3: TGTGCCAGTAGCTTGACTGAGGTTGAAGCTTTCTTT. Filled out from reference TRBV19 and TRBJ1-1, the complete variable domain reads DGGITQSPKYLFRKEGQNVTLSCEQNLNHDAMYWYRQDPGQGLRLIYYSQIVNDFQKGDIAEGYSVSREKKESFPLTVTSAQKNPTAFYLCASSLTEVEAFFGQGTRLTVV.

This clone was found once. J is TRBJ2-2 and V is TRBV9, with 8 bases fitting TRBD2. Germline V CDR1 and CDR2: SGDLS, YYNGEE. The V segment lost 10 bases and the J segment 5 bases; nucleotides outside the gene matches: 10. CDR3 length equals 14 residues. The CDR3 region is CASEASSGTGELFF. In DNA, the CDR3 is TGTGCCTCTGAGGCATCTAGCGGGACCGGGGAGCTGTTTTTT.

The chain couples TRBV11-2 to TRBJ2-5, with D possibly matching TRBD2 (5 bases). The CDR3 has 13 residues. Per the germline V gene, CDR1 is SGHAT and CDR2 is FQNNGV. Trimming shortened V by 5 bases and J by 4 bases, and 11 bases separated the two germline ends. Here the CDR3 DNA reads TGTGCCAGCAGCCTTCAAGGAGGAGAGACCCAGTACTTC. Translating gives CASSLQGGETQYF.

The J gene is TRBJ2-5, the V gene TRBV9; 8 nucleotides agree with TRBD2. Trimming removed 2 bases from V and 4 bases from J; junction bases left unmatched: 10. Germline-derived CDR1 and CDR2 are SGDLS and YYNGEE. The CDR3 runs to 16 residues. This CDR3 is CASSVLSGGPVETQYF. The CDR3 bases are TGTGCCAGCAGCGTCCTATCGGGAGGGCCGGTAGAGACCCAGTACTTC.

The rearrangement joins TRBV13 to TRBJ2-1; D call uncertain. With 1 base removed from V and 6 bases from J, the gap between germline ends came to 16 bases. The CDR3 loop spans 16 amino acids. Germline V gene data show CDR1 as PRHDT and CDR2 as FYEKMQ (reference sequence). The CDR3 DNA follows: TGTGCCAGCAGCTTAGAGGGTGTCGGAATTCGCAATGAGCAGTTCTTC. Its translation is CASSLEGVGIRNEQFF.

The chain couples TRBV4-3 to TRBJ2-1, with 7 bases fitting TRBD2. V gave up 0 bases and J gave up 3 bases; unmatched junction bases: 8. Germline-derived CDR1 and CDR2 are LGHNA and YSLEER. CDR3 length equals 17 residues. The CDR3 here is CASSQDPPGGDYNEQFF. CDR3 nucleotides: TGCGCCAGCAGCCAAGACCCCCCGGGAGGAGACTACAATGAGCAGTTCTTC.

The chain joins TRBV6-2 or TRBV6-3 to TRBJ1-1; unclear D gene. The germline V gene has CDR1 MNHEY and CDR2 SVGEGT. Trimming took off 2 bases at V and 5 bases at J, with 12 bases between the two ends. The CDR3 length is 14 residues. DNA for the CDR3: TGTGCCAGCAGTTACGAAAGGTTGCGGACTGAAGCTTTCTTT. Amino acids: CASSYERLRTEAFF.

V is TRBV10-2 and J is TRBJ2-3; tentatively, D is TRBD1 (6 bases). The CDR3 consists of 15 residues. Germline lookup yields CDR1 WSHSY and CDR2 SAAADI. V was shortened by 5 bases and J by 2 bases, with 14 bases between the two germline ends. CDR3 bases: TGCGCCAGCAGTCGAGGACAGACCGCCACAGATACGCAGTATTTT. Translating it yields CASSRGQTATDTQYF.

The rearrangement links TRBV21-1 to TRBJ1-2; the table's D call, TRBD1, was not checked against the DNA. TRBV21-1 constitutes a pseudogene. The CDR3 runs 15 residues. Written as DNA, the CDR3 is TGTGCCAGCAGCAACCTACCTGGGGCAGAATATGGCTACACCTTC. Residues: CASSNLPGAEYGYTF.

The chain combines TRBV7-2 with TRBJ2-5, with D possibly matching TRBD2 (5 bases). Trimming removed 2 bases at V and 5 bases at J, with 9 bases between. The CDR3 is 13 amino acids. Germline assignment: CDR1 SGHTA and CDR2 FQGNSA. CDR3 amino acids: CASSLPSRETQYF. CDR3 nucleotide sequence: TGTGCCAGCAGCTTACCTAGCAGGGAGACCCAGTACTTC.

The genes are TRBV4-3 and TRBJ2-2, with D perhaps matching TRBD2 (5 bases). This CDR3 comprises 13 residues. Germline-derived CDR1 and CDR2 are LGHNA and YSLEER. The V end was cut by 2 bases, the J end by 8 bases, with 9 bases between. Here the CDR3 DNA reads TGCGCCAGCAGCCAATCCGGGGTGGGGGAGCTGTTTTTT. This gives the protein CASSQSGVGELFF.

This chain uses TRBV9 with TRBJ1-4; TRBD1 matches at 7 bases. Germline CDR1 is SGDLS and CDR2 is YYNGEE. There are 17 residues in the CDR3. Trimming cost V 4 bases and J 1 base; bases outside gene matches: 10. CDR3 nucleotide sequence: TGTGCCAGCAGCCTAACGACAGGGTCCGGAACTAATGAAAAACTGTTTTTT. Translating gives CASSLTTGSGTNEKLFF.

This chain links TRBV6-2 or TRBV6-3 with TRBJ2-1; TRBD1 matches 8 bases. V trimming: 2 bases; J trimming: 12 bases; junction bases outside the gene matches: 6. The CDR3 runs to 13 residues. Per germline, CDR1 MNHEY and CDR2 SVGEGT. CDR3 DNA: TGTGCCAGCAGTTACGGAGACAGGGGAATGCAGTTCTTC. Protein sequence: CASSYGDRGMQFF.

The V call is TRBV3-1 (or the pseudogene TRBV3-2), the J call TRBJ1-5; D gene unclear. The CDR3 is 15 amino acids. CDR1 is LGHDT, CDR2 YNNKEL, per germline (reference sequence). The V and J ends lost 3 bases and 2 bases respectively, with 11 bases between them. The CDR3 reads CASSHGGLGNQPQHF. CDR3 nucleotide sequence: TGTGCCAGCAGCCATGGCGGGTTGGGCAATCAGCCCCAGCATTTT.